This T cell receptor (beta chain) comes out of a study of T cells in Graves' hyperthyroidism and ophthalmopathy. Amplified TCR beta CDR3 regions derived from RNA transcripts. First-round RT-PCR with HTBI primers amplified the TCR CDR3 region. Via MiXCR, TCRdb re-called the multiplex PCR reads, giving one row per CDR3 protein. The data show about 480,000 distinct CDR3 sequences, with approximately 14% seen just once and 17% held by the top ten. Many counts were recorded for this clonotype. Germline CDR1 reads SGHRS; CDR2 reads YFSETQ. The germline V and J ends were trimmed by 0 bases and 4 bases, with 13 bases remaining between them. This CDR3 is built from 15 residues.

The sample consisted of blood. This chain connects TRBV5-1 to TRBJ1-2; a possible D gene is TRBD1 (6 bases). The clonotype comes from a woman between 18 and 30 years old with Graves' hyperthyroidism. CDR3 in amino acids: CASSLDRAAIYGYTF. CDR3 bases: TGCGCCAGCAGCTTGGACAGGGCTGCGATCTATGGCTACACCTTC.